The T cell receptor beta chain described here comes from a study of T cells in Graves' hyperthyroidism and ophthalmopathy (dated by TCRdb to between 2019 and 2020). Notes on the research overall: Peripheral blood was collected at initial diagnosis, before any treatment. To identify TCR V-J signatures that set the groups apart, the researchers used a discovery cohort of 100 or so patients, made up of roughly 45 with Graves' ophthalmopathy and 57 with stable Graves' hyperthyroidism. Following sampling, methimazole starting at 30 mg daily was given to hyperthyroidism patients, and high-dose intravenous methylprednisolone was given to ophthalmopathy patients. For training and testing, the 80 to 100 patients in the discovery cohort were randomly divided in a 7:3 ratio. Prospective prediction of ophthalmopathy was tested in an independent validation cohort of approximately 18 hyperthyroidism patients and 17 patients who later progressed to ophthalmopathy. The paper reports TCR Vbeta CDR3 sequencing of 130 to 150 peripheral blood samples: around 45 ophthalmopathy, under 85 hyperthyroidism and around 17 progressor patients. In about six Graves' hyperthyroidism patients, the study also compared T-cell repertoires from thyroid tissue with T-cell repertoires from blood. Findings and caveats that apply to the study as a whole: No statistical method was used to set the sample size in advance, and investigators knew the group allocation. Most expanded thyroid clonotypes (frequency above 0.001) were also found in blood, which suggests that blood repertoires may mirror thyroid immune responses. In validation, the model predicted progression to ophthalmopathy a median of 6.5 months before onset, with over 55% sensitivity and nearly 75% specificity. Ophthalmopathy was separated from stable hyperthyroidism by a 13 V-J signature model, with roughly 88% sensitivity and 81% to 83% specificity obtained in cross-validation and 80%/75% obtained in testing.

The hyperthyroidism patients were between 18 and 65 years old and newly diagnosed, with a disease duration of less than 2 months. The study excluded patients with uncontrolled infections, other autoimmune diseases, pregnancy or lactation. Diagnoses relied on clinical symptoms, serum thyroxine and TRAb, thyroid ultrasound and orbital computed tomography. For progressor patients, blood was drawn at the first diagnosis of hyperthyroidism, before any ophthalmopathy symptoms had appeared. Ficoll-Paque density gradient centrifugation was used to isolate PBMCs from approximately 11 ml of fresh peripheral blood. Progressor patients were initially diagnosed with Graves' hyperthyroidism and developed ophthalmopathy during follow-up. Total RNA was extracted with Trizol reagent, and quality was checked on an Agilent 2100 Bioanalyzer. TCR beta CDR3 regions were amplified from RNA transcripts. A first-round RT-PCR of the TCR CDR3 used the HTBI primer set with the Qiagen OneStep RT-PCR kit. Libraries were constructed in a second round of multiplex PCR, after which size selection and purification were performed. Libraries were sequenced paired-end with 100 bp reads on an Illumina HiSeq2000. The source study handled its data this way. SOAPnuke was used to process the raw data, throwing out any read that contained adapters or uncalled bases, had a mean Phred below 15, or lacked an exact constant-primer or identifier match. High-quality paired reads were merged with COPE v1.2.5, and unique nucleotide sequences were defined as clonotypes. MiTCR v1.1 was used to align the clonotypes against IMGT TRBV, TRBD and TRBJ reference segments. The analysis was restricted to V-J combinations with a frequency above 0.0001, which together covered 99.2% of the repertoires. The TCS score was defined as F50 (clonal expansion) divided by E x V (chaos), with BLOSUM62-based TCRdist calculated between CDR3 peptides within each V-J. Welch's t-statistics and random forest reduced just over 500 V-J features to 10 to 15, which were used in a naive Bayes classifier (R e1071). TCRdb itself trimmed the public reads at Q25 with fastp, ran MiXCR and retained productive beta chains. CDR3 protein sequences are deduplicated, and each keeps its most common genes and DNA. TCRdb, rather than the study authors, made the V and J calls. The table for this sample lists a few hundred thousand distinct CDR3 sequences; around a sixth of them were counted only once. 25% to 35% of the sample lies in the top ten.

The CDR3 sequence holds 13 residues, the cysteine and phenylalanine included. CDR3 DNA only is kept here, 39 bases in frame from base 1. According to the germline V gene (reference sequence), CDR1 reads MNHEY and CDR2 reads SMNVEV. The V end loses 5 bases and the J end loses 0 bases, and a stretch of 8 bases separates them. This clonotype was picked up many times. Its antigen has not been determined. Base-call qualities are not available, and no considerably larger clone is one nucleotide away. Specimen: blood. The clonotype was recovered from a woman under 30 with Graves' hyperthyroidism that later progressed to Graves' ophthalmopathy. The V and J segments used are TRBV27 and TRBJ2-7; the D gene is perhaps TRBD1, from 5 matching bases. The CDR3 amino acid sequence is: CASSQTASYEQYF. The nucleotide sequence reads TGTGCCAGCAGTCAGACAGCCTCCTACGAGCAGTACTTC.